A selection of T cell receptor beta chains follows, all from one sample in a study of response to subunit inactivated influenza vaccine. TCRdb re-derived calls from the RT-PCR reads in MiXCR, one entry per CDR3 protein. The table shows almost 600,000 distinct CDR3 sequences, with 14% occurring only once. The specimen was PBMCs from blood, collected less than 13 days after vaccination. Receptor source: a man between 45 and 60 years old who received an inactivated influenza vaccine. CDR3s include the opening cysteine and the closing phenylalanine or tryptophan. The D gene is left open where the match is weak. Clone size is stated in some rows and not others, as once, few, many or a class when expanded.

size	V	J	D	DNA	CDR3
few	TRBV7-9	TRBJ2-2	NA	TGTGCCAGCAGCTTTGGGACTTTGAACACCGGGGAGCTGTTTTTT	CASSFGTLNTGELFF
NA	TRBV20-1	TRBJ2-3	NA	TGCAGTGCTAGACTCCTGGGGAAGCCACAAGATACGCAGTATTTT	CSARLLGKPQDTQYF
few	TRBV27	TRBJ2-5	NA	TGTGCCAGCAGTTCGCCTCAAGAGACCCAGTACTTC	CASSSPQETQYF
few	TRBV7-2	TRBJ2-1	NA	TGTGCCAGCAGCCGACTAGCCGGGGGCTGGATCGATGAGCAGTTCTTC	CASSRLAGGWIDEQFF
NA	TRBV7-9	TRBJ2-7	NA	TGTGCCAGCTACTTCTCCGGGGTATACGAGCAGTACTTC	CASYFSGVYEQYF
NA	TRBV3-1	TRBJ2-7	NA	TGTGCCACCTCGACAGCTAGCTCCTACGAGCAGTACTTC	CATSTASSYEQYF
NA	TRBV7-9	TRBJ2-7	NA	TGTGCCAGCAGACCAATACAGGGCCAGTCCTCCTACGAGCAGTACTTC	CASRPIQGQSSYEQYF
NA	TRBV5-1	TRBJ2-3	NA	TGCGCCAGCAGGGAGGACAGCGCCACAGATACGCAGTATTTT	CASREDSATDTQYF
many	TRBV12-3/TRBV12-4	TRBJ2-3	NA	TGTGCCAGCAGTCCCGACAGCCTACGGACAGATACGCAGTATTTT	CASSPDSLRTDTQYF
NA	TRBV7-2	TRBJ2-1	TRBD1	TGTGCCAGCAAAACAGGGGGTCTCTACAATGAGCAGTTCTTC	CASKTGGLYNEQFF
NA	TRBV12-3/TRBV12-4	TRBJ2-7	NA	TGTGCCAGCAGTTTTGGGGATTACGAGCAGTACTTC	CASSFGDYEQYF
few	TRBV12-3/TRBV12-4	TRBJ2-1	NA	TGTGCCAGCAGATCCGGGACCACAACCAATGAGCAGTTCTTC	CASRSGTTTNEQFF
NA	TRBV4-3	TRBJ1-4	TRBD1	TGCGCCAGCAGCCAAGAAGCAGGGGGTGGTGAAAAACTGTTTTTT	CASSQEAGGGEKLFF
NA	TRBV25-1	TRBJ2-7	NA	TGTGCCAGCAGTTATGGCCTTGGCCGGTACTTC	CASSYGLGRYF
many	TRBV5-1	TRBJ2-5	TRBD1	TGCGCCAGCAGTCCACAGGGGGCATCGGAGACCCAGTACTTC	CASSPQGASETQYF
NA	TRBV5-1	TRBJ2-7	NA	TGCGCCAGCAGCTTGTCTGGGGCGGGTATGAGCTCCTACGAGCAGTACTTC	CASSLSGAGMSSYEQYF
few	TRBV7-9	TRBJ2-1	TRBD2	TGTGCCAGCAGTCGGGGACTAGGGGTCTACAATGAGCAGTTCTTC	CASSRGLGVYNEQFF
few	TRBV12-3/TRBV12-4	TRBJ2-7	NA	TGTGCCAGCAGTTTCCGTGGGGCTAACTCCTACGAGCAGTACTTC	CASSFRGANSYEQYF
few	TRBV6-2/TRBV6-3	TRBJ2-7	NA	TGTGCCAGCACCTTTCAGGGAGGTTTCGAGCAGTACTTC	CASTFQGGFEQYF
NA	TRBV4-3	TRBJ1-1	NA	TGCGCCAGCAGCCAAGATCTTTGGACTGAAGCTTTCTTT	CASSQDLWTEAFF
NA	TRBV20-1	TRBJ2-5	NA	TGCAGTGCTAGTGGGGACGGACACCAAGAGACCCAGTACTTC	CSASGDGHQETQYF
few	TRBV10-3	TRBJ2-7	TRBD2	TGTGCCATCAGGTTGTTTTCGACTAGCGGGTCCTACGAGCAGTACTTC	CAIRLFSTSGSYEQYF
few	TRBV12-3/TRBV12-4	TRBJ1-1	TRBD1	TGTGCCAGCAGTTTAAGACAGGGGCAAAGTGAAGCTTTCTTT	CASSLRQGQSEAFF
NA	TRBV12-3/TRBV12-4	TRBJ1-1	NA	TGTGCCAGCTCCCTAGGCGGGGTGCGCACTGAAGCTTTCTTT	CASSLGGVRTEAFF
NA	TRBV4-1	TRBJ2-3	NA	TGCGCCAGCAGCATTTCCCAGAGCACAGATACGCAGTATTTT	CASSISQSTDTQYF
NA	TRBV12-3/TRBV12-4	TRBJ1-4	NA	TGTGCCAGCAGCCCGCCCCCCCCGGGGAATGAAAAACTGTTTTTT	CASSPPPPGNEKLFF
NA	TRBV12-3/TRBV12-4	TRBJ2-6	NA	TGTGCCACGGGCTCTGGGGCCAACGTCCTGACTTTC	CATGSGANVLTF